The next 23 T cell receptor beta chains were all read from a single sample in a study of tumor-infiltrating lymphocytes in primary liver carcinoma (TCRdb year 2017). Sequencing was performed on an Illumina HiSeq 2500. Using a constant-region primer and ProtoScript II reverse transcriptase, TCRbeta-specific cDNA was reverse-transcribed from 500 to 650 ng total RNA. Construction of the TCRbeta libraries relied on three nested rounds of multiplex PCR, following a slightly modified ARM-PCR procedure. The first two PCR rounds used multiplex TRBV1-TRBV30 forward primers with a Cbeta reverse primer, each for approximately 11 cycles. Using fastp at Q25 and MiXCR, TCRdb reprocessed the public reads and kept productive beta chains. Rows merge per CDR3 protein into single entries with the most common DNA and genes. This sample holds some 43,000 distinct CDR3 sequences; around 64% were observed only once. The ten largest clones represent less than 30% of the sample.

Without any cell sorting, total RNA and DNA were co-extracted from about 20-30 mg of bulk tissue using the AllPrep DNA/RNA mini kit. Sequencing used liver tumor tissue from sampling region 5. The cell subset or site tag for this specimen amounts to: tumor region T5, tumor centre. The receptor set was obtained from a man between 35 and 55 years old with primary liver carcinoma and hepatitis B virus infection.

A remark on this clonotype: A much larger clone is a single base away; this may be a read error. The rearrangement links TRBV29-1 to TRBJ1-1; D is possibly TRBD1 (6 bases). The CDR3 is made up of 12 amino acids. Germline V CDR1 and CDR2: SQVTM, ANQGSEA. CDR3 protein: CGVGRQDTEAFF. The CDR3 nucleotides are TGCGGCGTGGGGAGACAGGACACTGAAGCTTTCTTT.

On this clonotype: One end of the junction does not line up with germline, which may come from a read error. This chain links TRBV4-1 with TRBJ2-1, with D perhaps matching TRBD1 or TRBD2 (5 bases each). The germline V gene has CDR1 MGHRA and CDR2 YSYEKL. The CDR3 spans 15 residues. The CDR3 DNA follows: TGCACCAGCAGCCAGGTTTCTAGCAGTTCAGGGGAGCAGTTCTTC. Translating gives CTSSQVSSSSGEQFF.

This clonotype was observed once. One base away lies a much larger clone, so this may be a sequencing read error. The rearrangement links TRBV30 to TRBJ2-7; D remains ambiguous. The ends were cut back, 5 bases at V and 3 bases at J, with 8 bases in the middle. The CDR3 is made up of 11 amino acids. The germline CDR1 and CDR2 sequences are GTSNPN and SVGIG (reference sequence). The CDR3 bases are TGTGCCTGGGGTCCTAGCTACGAGCAGTACTTC. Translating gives CAWGPSYEQYF.

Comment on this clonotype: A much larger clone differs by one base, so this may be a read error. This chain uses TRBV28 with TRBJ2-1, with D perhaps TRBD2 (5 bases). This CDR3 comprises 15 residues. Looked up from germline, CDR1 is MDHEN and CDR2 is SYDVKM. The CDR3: CASSPFLTNYTEQFF. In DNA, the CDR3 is TGTGCCAGCAGTCCTTTTCTGACTAACTACACTGAGCAGTTCTTC.

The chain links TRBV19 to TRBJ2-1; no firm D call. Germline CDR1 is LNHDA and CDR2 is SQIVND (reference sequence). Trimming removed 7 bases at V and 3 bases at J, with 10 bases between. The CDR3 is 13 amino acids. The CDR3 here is CASTAHDYNEQFF. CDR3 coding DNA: TGTGCCAGTACAGCCCACGACTACAATGAGCAGTTCTTC.

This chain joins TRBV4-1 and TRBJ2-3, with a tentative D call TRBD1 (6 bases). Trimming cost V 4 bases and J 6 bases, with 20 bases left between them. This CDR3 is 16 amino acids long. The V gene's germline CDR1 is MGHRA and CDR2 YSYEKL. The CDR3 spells CASSPIVGADLDTQYF. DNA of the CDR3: TGCGCCAGCAGCCCGATCGTGGGGGCTGATTTGGATACGCAGTATTTT.

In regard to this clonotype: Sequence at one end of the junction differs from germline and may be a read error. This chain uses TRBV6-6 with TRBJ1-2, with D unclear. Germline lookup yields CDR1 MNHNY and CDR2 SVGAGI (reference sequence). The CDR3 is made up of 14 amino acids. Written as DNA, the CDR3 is TGCACCAGCAGTTCGCGACCGTCTAACTATGCCTACACCTTC. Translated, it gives CTSSSRPSNYAYTF.

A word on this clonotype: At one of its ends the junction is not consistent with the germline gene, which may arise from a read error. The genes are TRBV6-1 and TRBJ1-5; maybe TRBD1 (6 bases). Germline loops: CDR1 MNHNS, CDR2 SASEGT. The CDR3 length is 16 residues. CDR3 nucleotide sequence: TGTGCCAGCAGTGTACTACCCGGACAGAAAAATCAGCCCCAGCTTTTT. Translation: CASSVLPGQKNQPQLF.

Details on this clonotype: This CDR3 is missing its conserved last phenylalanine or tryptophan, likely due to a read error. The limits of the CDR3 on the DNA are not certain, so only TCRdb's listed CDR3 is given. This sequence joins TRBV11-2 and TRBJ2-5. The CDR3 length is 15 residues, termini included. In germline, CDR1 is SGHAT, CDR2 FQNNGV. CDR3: CASSPLTHYQETQCS.

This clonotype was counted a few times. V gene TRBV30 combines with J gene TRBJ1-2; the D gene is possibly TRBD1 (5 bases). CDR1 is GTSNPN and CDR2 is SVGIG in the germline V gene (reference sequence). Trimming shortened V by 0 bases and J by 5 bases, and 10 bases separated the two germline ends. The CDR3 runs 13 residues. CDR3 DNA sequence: TGTGCCTGGAGTGTTGAGGGACCTTATGGCTACACCTTC. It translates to CAWSVEGPYGYTF. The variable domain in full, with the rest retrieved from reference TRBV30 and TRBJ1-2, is SQTIHQWPATLVQPVGSPLSLECTVEGTSNPNLYWYRQAAGRGLQLLFYSVGIGQISSEVPQNLSASRPQDRQFILSSKKLLLSDSGFYLCAWSVEGPYGYTFGSGTRLTVV.

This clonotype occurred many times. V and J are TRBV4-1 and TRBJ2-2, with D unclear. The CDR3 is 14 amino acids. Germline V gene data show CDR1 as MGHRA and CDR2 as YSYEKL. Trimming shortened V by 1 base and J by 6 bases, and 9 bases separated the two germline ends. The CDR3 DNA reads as TGCGCCAGCAGCCAAGGGGTCCTACCCGGGGAGCTGTTTTTT. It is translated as CASSQGVLPGELFF.

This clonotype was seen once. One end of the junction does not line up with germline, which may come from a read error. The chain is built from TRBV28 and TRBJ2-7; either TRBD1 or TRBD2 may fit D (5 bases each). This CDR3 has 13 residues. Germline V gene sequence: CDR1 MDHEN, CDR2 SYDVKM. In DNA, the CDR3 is TGTGCCATCAGTATGGGGACGGCTGGAGAGCAGTACTTC. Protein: CAISMGTAGEQYF.

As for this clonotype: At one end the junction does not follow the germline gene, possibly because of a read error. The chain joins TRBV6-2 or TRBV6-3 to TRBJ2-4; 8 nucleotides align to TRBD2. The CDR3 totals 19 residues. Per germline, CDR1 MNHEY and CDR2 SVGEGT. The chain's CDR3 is CVSSLPGLGISLAKNIQYF. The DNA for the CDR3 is TGTGTCAGCAGTCTACCGGGACTAGGCATCTCACTAGCCAAAAACATTCAGTACTTC.

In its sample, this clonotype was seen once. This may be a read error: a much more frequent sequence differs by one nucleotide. The CDR3 loop is CASSSNTWELFF. CDR3 coding DNA: TGTGCCAGCAGTTCAAACACCTGGGAGCTGTTTTTT. J is TRBJ2-2 and V is TRBV7-8; D gene uncertain. The CDR3 spans 12 residues. Germline V gene lookup returns CDR1 SGHVS and CDR2 FQNEAQ.

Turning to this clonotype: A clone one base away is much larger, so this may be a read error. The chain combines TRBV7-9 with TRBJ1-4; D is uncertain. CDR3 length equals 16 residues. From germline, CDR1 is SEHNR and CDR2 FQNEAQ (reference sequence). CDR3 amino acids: CAGSLARASSGEKLFF. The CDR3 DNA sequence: TGTGCCGGCAGCTTAGCGCGGGCCTCCTCGGGGGAAAAACTGTTTTTT.

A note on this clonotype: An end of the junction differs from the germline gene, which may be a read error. This CDR3 reads CASSSLRGGSTEASF. The CDR3 DNA follows: TGTGCCAGCAGTTCTTTGAGAGGGGGTAGTACTGAAGCTTCCTTT. The rearrangement joins TRBV6-1 to TRBJ1-1; D is perhaps TRBD1 (6 bases). Germline CDR1 is MNHNS and CDR2 is SASEGT. The CDR3 consists of 15 residues.

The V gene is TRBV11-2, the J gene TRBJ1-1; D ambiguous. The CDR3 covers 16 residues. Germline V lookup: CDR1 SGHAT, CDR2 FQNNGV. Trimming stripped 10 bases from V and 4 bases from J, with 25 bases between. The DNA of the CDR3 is TGTGCCAACAACCAAAACTGGGTGGCAGCACTCACTGAAGCTTTCTTT. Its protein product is CANNQNWVAALTEAFF.

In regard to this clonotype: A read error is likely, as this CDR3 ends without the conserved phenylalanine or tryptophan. CDR3 sequence reads: CTSSLSSGTGELFS. As DNA, the CDR3 is TGTACCAGCAGCTTAAGCTCGGGAACCGGAGAGCTGTTTTCT. The chain recombines TRBV11-2 with TRBJ2-2, with D perhaps TRBD2 (5 bases). The CDR3 length is 14 residues. Germline-derived CDR1 and CDR2 are SGHAT and FQNNGV.

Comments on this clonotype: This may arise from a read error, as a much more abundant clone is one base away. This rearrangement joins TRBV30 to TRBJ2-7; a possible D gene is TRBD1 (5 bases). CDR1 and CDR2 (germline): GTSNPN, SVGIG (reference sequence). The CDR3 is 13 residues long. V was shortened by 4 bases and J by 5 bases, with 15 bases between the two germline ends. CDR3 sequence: CAWIRTPHHEQYF. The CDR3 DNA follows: TGTGCCTGGATCCGGACACCCCACCACGAGCAGTACTTC.

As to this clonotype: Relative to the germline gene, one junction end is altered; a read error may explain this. As DNA, the CDR3 is TGTGTCAGCAGCCTCGTCGGGGGGGGCGAATCCAATGAGCAGTTCTTC. This codes for CVSSLVGGGESNEQFF. The gene calls are TRBV7-3 and TRBJ2-1, with 8 bases lining up with TRBD2. The CDR3 has 16 residues. CDR1 and CDR2 from the germline V gene are SGHTA and FQGTGA.

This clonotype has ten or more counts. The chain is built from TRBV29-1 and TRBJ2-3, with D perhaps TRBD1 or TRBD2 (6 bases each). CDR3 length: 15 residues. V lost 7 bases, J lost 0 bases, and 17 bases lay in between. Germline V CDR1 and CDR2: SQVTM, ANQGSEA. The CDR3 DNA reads TGCAGCGCGCAACAGGGACTCCTTAGCACAGATACGCAGTATTTT. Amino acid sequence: CSAQQGLLSTDTQYF.

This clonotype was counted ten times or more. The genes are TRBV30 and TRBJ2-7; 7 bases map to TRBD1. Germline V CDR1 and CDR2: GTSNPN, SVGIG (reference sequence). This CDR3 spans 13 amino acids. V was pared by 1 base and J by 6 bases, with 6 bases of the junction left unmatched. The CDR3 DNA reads TGTGCCTGGAGTGAAGGGGGCCAATTCGAGCAGTACTTC. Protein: CAWSEGGQFEQYF.

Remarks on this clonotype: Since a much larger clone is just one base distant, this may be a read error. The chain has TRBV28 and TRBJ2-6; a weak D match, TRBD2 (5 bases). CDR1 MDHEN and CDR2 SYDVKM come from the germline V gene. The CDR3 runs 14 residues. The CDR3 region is CVSNRGSGANVLTF. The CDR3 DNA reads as TGTGTCAGCAACCGGGGCTCTGGGGCCAACGTCCTGACTTTC.